These 13 T cell receptor beta chains were all obtained from the same sample, sequenced in a study of CD8+ T cells in alopecia areata. Treatment denoted: oral pan-JAK inhibitor, 5-10 mg twice daily. cDNA prepared by RNA extraction and subsequent reverse transcription served as the template for sequencing. Here immunoSEQ multiplex PCR was the method, and the copy in TCRdb shows in-frame clones only, minus some. The sample shows approximately 200,000 clones, about three fifths of them seen only once. Here the sequenced sample was CD4+ T cells sorted from blood, taken at week 4, from a patient treated with tofacitinib. The source is a human donor with alopecia areata.

This clone turned up a few times. This sample also contains other DNA sequences that code for the same CDR3. The chain employs TRBV7-3 and TRBJ2-3, with D uncertain. Trimming removed 4 bases from V and 3 bases from J, with 8 bases in between. CDR1 and CDR2 (germline): SGHTA, FQGTGA. The CDR3 length is 13 residues. The CDR3 region is CASSSLGTDTQYF. CDR3 bases: TGTGCCAGCAGCTCTTTAGGAACAGATACGCAGTATTTT.

The V and J genes are TRBV29-1 and TRBJ1-1; TRBD1 matches 8 bases. Per germline, CDR1 SQVTM and CDR2 ANQGSEA. CDR3 size: 13 residues. The J segment lost 6 bases and the V segment lost 5 bases, leaving 8 bases of the junction unmatched. The CDR3 DNA sequence: TGCAGCGTTCTAGGACAGGGTCTGCCTGAAGCTTTCTTT. It yields the protein CSVLGQGLPEAFF.

V usage is TRBV4-3 and J usage is TRBJ1-1; the match to TRBD1 covers 9 bases. Germline V gene data show CDR1 as LGHNA and CDR2 as YSLEER. Trimming cost V 7 bases and J 0 bases; bases outside gene matches: 6. This CDR3 comprises 15 residues. CDR3 sequence: CASMRQGGLNTEAFF. The CDR3 DNA follows: TGCGCCAGCATGCGACAGGGGGGGCTGAACACTGAAGCTTTCTTT.

The genes are TRBV11-2 and TRBJ1-1; D ambiguous. Per the germline V gene, CDR1 is SGHAT and CDR2 is FQNNGV. The V end was cut by 8 bases, the J end by 4 bases, with 11 bases between. This CDR3 comprises 12 residues. CDR3 loop: CASRRRGTEAFF. The CDR3 DNA is TGTGCCAGCCGCCGCAGAGGCACTGAAGCTTTCTTT.

The V gene is TRBV29-1, the J gene TRBJ2-4; TRBD2 might be the D (5 bases). The V end was cut by 7 bases, the J end by 5 bases, with 12 bases between. The CDR3 sequence is 12 residues long. The germline V gene has CDR1 SQVTM and CDR2 ANQGSEA. The CDR3 coding sequence is TGCAGCGCCGGGGTCGATGAAAACATTCAGTACTTC. It is translated as CSAGVDENIQYF.

This clone has only one observation. The V gene is TRBV29-1, the J gene TRBJ2-5; D is perhaps TRBD1 (5 bases). The CDR3 extends over 11 amino acids. Per germline, CDR1 SQVTM and CDR2 ANQGSEA. V lost 6 bases, J lost 2 bases, and 7 bases lay in between. Here the CDR3 reads CSVGEQETQYF. DNA of the CDR3: TGCAGCGTAGGGGAACAAGAGACCCAGTACTTC.

The sample holds a few counts of this clone. The chain has TRBV10-3 and TRBJ2-1; D remains ambiguous. In germline, CDR1 is ENHRY, CDR2 SYGVKD. The V and J ends lost 2 bases and 5 bases respectively, with 7 bases between them. The CDR3 loop spans 13 amino acids. CDR3 region: CAISEGRNNEQFF. CDR3 nucleotides: TGTGCCATCAGTGAGGGACGGAACAATGAGCAGTTCTTC.

This clone came up a few times. The J gene is TRBJ1-1, the V gene TRBV7-6; D is undetermined. CDR3 length: 17 amino acids. The V end lost 5 bases, the J end lost 2 bases, and 21 bases lay between the germline ends. Germline V gene data show CDR1 as SGHVS and CDR2 as FNYEAQ. The CDR3 loop is CASSGSAGRYDNTEAFF. The CDR3 DNA follows: TGTGCCAGCAGCGGTAGTGCTGGCAGATATGATAACACTGAAGCTTTCTTT.

The V gene is TRBV29-1, the J gene TRBJ2-1, with D possibly TRBD2 on 7 matching bases. V was shortened by 4 bases and J by 3 bases, with 22 bases between the two germline ends. The germline V gene encodes CDR1 SQVTM and CDR2 ANQGSEA. The CDR3 is 17 residues long. The CDR3 is CSVARLGGPTLYNEQFF. In DNA form, the CDR3 reads TGCAGCGTTGCTAGGCTCGGGGGGCCAACCCTCTACAATGAGCAGTTCTTC.

This clone was seen only once. CDR3 bases: TGTGCCAGCTCCGGGGGGAACTATGGCTACACCTTC. Its protein product is CASSGGNYGYTF. The V gene is TRBV7-6, the J gene TRBJ1-2; possibly TRBD1 for D (5 bases). The V and J ends lost 8 bases and 2 bases respectively, with 9 bases between them. CDR3 size: 12 residues. CDR1 is SGHVS and CDR2 is FNYEAQ in the germline V gene.

The CDR3 region is CASSLMGQGHQPQHF. As DNA, the CDR3 is TGTGCCAGCAGCTTAATGGGACAGGGCCATCAGCCCCAGCATTTT. The V and J genes are TRBV7-2 and TRBJ1-5; 9 positions agree with TRBD1. Unmatched junction bases numbered 4, after V lost 2 bases and J lost 5 bases. The CDR3 covers 15 residues. Germline loops: CDR1 SGHTA, CDR2 FQGNSA. Combining the CDR3 with reference TRBV7-2 and TRBJ1-5 gives the whole variable domain GAGVSQSPSNKVTEKGKDVELRCDPISGHTALYWYRQSLGQGLEFLIYFQGNSAPDKSGLPSDRFSAERTGGSVSTLTIQRTQQEDSAVYLCASSLMGQGHQPQHFGDGTRLSIL.

The chain recombines TRBV15 with TRBJ2-2; D is undetermined. The CDR3 is made up of 13 amino acids. CDR1 LNHNV and CDR2 YYDKDF come from the germline V gene (reference sequence). V was pared by 3 bases and J by 5 bases, with 7 bases between. The CDR3 reads CATSRVGTGELFF. The DNA of the CDR3 is TGTGCCACCAGCAGGGTCGGGACCGGGGAGCTGTTTTTT.

The chain couples TRBV30 to TRBJ1-1, with TRBD1 matching 7 bases. Trimming removed 5 bases from V and 0 bases from J; junction bases left unmatched: 3. The CDR3 consists of 13 residues. CDR1 is GTSNPN, CDR2 SVGIG, per germline (reference sequence). The CDR3 is CAWEGQLNTEAFF. DNA of the CDR3: TGTGCCTGGGAGGGACAGTTGAACACTGAAGCTTTCTTT. Using reference TRBV30 and TRBJ1-1 for the parts outside the CDR3, the full variable domain is SQTIHQWPATLVQPVGSPLSLECTVEGTSNPNLYWYRQAAGRGLQLLFYSVGIGQISSEVPQNLSASRPQDRQFILSSKKLLLSDSGFYLCAWEGQLNTEAFFGQGTRLTVV.